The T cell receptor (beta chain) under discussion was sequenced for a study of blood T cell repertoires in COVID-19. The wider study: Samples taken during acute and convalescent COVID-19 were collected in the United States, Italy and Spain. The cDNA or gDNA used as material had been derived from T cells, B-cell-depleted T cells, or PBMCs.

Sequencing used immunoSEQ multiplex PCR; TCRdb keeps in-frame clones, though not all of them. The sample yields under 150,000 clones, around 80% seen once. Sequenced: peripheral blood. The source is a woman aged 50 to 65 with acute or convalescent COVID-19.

The CDR3 here is CASRDFPYGYTF. The CDR3 DNA reads TGTGCCAGCAGGGACTTCCCCTACGGCTACACCTTC. V is TRBV27 and J is TRBJ1-2; D not certain. There are 12 residues in the CDR3. Germline V gene lookup returns CDR1 MNHEY and CDR2 SMNVEV (reference sequence). V was clipped by 6 bases and J by 8 bases, with 13 bases between them.